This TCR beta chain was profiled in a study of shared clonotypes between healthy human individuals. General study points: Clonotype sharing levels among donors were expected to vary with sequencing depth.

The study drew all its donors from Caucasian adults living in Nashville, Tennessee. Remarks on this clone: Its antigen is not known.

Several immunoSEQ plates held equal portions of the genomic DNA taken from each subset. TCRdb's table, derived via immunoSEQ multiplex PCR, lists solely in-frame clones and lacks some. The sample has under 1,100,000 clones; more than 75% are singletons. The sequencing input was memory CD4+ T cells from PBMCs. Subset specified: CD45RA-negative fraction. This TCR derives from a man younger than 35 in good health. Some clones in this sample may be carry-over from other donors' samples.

The CDR3 nucleotides are TGTGCCTGGGCGGAGGGATTCTCTGGAAACACCATATATTTT. This sequence encodes CAWAEGFSGNTIYF. This rearrangement joins TRBV30 to TRBJ1-3; no firm D call. This CDR3 is built from 14 residues. Trimming removed 5 bases at V and 0 bases at J, with 11 bases between. Germline V gene data show CDR1 as GTSNPN and CDR2 as SVGIG (reference sequence).